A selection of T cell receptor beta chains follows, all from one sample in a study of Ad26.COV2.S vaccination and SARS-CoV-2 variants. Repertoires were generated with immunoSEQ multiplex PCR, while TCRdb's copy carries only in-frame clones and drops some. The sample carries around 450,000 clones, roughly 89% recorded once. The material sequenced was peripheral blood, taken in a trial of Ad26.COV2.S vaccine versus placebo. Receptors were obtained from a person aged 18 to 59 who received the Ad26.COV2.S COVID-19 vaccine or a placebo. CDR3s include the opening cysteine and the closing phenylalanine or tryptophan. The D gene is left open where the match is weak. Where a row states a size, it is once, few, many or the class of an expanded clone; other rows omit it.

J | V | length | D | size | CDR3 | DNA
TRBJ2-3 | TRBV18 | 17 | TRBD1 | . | CASSPGQGADGTDTQYF | TGTGCCAGCTCACCGGGACAGGGGGCGGATGGCACAGATACGCAGTATTTT
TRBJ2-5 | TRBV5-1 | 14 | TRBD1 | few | CASSPDRVQETQYF | TGCGCCAGCAGCCCGGACAGGGTGCAAGAGACCCAGTACTTC
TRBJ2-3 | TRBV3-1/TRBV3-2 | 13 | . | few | CASSRRPRDTQYF | TGTGCCAGCAGCCGGCGTCCGCGGGATACGCAGTATTTT
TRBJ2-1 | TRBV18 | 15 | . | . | CASSPSLAGKDEQFF | TGTGCCAGCTCACCGTCGTTAGCAGGGAAGGATGAGCAGTTCTTC
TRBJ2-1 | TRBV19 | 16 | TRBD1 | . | CASSSPLRDRHNEQFF | TGTGCCAGTAGTTCTCCGCTCCGGGACAGACACAATGAGCAGTTCTTC
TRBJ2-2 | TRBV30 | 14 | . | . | CAWMTIRGRGELFF | TGTGCCTGGATGACGATAAGGGGCCGGGGGGAGCTGTTTTTT
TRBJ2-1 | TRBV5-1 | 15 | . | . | CASSSSPGGIREQFF | TGCGCCAGCAGCTCCAGTCCGGGGGGCATTCGGGAGCAGTTCTTC
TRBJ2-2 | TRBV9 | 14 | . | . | CASSVGWDGGELFF | TGTGCCAGCAGCGTAGGGTGGGATGGCGGGGAGCTGTTTTTT
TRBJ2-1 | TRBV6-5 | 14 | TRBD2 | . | CASSLAGGDNEQFF | TGTGCCAGCAGTTTGGCGGGGGGGGACAATGAGCAGTTCTTC
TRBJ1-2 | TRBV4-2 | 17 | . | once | CASSQDRAWAQTYGYTF | TGTGCCAGCAGCCAAGATAGGGCTTGGGCACAGACCTATGGCTACACCTTC
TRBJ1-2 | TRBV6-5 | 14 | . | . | CASSWREGNYGYTF | TGTGCCAGCAGCTGGAGAGAGGGCAACTATGGCTACACCTTC
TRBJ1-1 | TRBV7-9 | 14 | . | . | CASSLAHRNTEAFF | TGTGCCAGCAGCTTAGCGCATAGGAACACTGAAGCTTTCTTT
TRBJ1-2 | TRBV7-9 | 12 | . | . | CASSLNAGGYTF | TGTGCCAGCAGCTTGAACGCAGGTGGCTACACCTTC
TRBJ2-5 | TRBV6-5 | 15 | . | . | CASSYSKSSLGTQYF | TGTGCCAGCAGTTACTCGAAGTCTAGCCTCGGGACCCAGTACTTC
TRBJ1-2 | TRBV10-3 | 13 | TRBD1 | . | CAISGQINYGYTF | TGTGCCATTTCGGGACAGATAAACTATGGCTACACCTTC
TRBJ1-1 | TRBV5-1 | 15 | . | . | CASSFPGTMNTEAFF | TGCGCCAGCAGCTTCCCCGGGACAATGAACACTGAAGCTTTCTTT
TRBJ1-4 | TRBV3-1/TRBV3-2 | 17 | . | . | CASSQLISSPTNEKLFF | TGTGCCAGCAGCCAACTTATCAGTAGCCCAACTAATGAAAAACTGTTTTTT
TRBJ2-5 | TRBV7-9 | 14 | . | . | CASSLVRGPETQYF | TGTGCCAGCAGCTTAGTTAGAGGCCCCGAGACCCAGTACTTC
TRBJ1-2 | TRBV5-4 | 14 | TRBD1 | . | CASSIPDRGYGYTF | TGTGCCAGCAGCATACCTGACAGGGGTTATGGCTACACCTTC
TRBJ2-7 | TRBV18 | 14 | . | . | CASSHDGAAYEQYF | TGTGCCAGCTCACACGACGGAGCGGCCTACGAGCAGTACTTC
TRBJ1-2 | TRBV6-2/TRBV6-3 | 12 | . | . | CASSSYNYGYTF | TGTGCCAGCAGCTCATATAACTATGGCTACACCTTC
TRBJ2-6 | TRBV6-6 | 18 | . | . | CASSPGWATYSGANVLTF | TGTGCCAGCAGTCCCGGCTGGGCCACATACTCTGGGGCCAACGTCCTGACTTTC
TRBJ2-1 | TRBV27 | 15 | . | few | CASSFTPGHSNEQFF | TGTGCCAGCAGTTTTACTCCAGGGCACTCTAATGAGCAGTTCTTC
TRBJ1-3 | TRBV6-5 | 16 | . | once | CASSYSGAGVGNTIYF | TGTGCCAGCAGTTACTCGGGGGCAGGGGTCGGAAACACCATATATTTT
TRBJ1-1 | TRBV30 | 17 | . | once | CAWSSQPTGHRNTEAFF | TGTGCCTGGAGTTCCCAACCCACGGGGCACCGAAACACTGAAGCTTTCTTT
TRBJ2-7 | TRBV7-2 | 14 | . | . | CASSQSLPDMEQYF | TGTGCCAGCAGCCAGTCGTTACCTGACATGGAGCAGTACTTC
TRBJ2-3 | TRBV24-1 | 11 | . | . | CATRDTDTQYF | TGTGCCACGAGAGACACAGATACGCAGTATTTT
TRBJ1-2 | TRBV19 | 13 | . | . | CASSIHTVYGYTF | TGTGCCAGTAGTATACACACCGTCTATGGCTACACCTTC
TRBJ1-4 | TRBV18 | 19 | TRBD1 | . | CASSPHLAGGAFTNEKLFF | TGTGCCAGCTCACCACATTTGGCAGGGGGCGCGTTTACTAATGAAAAACTGTTTTTT
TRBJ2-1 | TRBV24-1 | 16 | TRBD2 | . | CATSDQTSGRRNEQFF | TGTGCCACCAGTGACCAGACTAGCGGGAGAAGGAATGAGCAGTTCTTC
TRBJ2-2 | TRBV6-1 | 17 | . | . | CASSELVGYENTGELFF | TGTGCCAGCAGTGAACTAGTCGGGTACGAGAACACCGGGGAGCTGTTTTTT